The clone carrying this T cell receptor beta chain has just a few counts. Its antigen remains unknown. This sample was taken from a study of T cells in Graves' hyperthyroidism and ophthalmopathy. Germline V gene data show CDR1 as MGHDK and CDR2 as SYGVNS. The CDR3 contains 14 residues. The trim removed 7 bases at V and 5 bases at J, leaving 6 bases unmatched. Study-wide results and limits: Most expanded thyroid clonotypes above 0.001 recurred in blood.

The TCR beta CDR3 regions underwent amplification using RNA transcripts as the source. First-round RT-PCR targeting the TCR CDR3 was performed with the HTBI primer set. From the multiplex PCR reads, TCRdb called clonotypes with MiXCR, one entry per CDR3 protein. The repertoire holds 550,000 to 800,000 distinct CDR3 sequences, 17% seen once, with around 15% in the top ten. The sample taken for sequencing was blood. This receptor was obtained from a man in his fifties or sixties with Graves' hyperthyroidism. V is TRBV25-1 and J is TRBJ1-1, with 11 bases fitting TRBD1. The CDR3 protein is CASTGTGGLTEAFF. Here the CDR3 DNA reads TGTGCCAGCACTGGGACAGGGGGTTTGACTGAAGCTTTCTTT.